This T cell receptor (beta chain) was identified during a study of early T cells in non-severe SARS-CoV-2 infection. The CDR3 totals 15 residues. V trimming: 2 bases; J trimming: 8 bases; junction bases outside the gene matches: 9. Germline V gene sequence: CDR1 MNHEY, CDR2 SVGAGI. This clonotype was counted at least ten times. Individual cDNA molecules carried attached unique molecular identifiers. A single record per CDR3 protein comes from TCRdb applying MiXCR to the 5' RACE reads. The sample shows tens of thousands of distinct CDR3 sequences, about 5% of them seen only once. Sequencing was performed on whole blood. This clonotype originated in an adult who was a healthcare worker with PCR-confirmed SARS-CoV-2 infection or an uninfected control (not recorded which). This chain connects TRBV6-5 to TRBJ2-1; 7 nucleotides line up with TRBD1. As DNA, the CDR3 is TGTGCCAGCAGTTACACGGGCAGGGGGAGCGATGAGCAGTTCTTC. Translated, it gives CASSYTGRGSDEQFF.